The 30 T cell receptor beta chains reported below all come from one sample, sequenced in a study of T cells in Graves' hyperthyroidism and ophthalmopathy. RNA transcripts served as the template for amplifying TCR beta CDR3 regions. During a first-round RT-PCR of the TCR CDR3, the HTBI primer set was used. MiXCR was run by TCRdb on the multiplex PCR reads, yielding one entry per CDR3 protein. This sample has approximately 700,000 distinct CDR3 sequences, with over 15% found just once. The sequenced sample consisted of blood. The receptors derive from a man aged 18 to 29 with Graves' hyperthyroidism.

Notes on this clonotype: A much larger clonotype is one base distant, so this may be a read error. This chain uses TRBV27 with TRBJ1-5; tentatively, D is TRBD1 (5 bases). CDR1 is MNHEY, CDR2 SMNVEV, per germline (reference sequence). The CDR3 covers 12 residues. The ends were cut back, 3 bases at V and 9 bases at J, with 9 bases in the middle. The DNA for the CDR3 is TGTGCCAGCAGTTTTGTGGGGGGGCCCCAGCATTTT. Translated, it gives CASSFVGGPQHF.

This clonotype was found a few times. V and J are TRBV29-1 and TRBJ1-4; 12 nucleotides line up with TRBD1. This CDR3 comprises 15 residues. Germline assignment: CDR1 SQVTM and CDR2 ANQGSEA. The junction had 2 bases not matched to a gene; V was cut back by 0 bases and J by 6 bases. The CDR3 sequence: CSVEEGTGGYEKLFF. The CDR3, as DNA: TGCAGCGTTGAAGAGGGGACAGGGGGCTATGAAAAACTGTTTTTT.

This clonotype was recorded at least ten times. The V gene is TRBV9, the J gene TRBJ2-7, with no clear D. Germline CDR1 is SGDLS and CDR2 is YYNGEE. The V and J ends lost 0 bases and 0 bases respectively, with 10 bases between them. This CDR3 is 15 amino acids long. As DNA, the CDR3 is TGTGCCAGCAGCGTAGCGGCAGCCCTCTCCTACGAGCAGTACTTC. Its translation: CASSVAAALSYEQYF.

This clonotype was seen a handful of times. CDR3 protein: CASTHGQGLSYNSPLHF. DNA for the CDR3: TGTGCCAGCACGCATGGGCAGGGCCTCTCCTATAATTCACCCCTCCACTTT. The chain uses TRBV6-1 and TRBJ1-6, with a weak D call TRBD1 (5 bases). The germline CDR1 and CDR2 sequences are MNHNS and SASEGT. The CDR3 has 17 residues. Trimming took off 7 bases at V and 0 bases at J, with 16 bases between the two ends.

This clonotype was detected ten times or more. The J gene is TRBJ2-7, the V gene TRBV27; the match to TRBD2 covers 8 bases. This CDR3 is 16 amino acids long. The germline V gene has CDR1 MNHEY and CDR2 SMNVEV (reference sequence). V shed 2 bases and J 2 bases; nucleotides not matched to a gene: 8. The CDR3 sequence is CASSLLSGLDPYEQYF. CDR3 in DNA: TGTGCCAGCAGTTTACTCTCGGGACTAGACCCCTACGAGCAGTACTTC.

This clonotype was recorded many times. The genes are TRBV30 and TRBJ2-3, with 7 bases that match TRBD2. V lost 3 bases to trimming and J lost 7 bases; unmatched junction nucleotides: 10. The germline gives CDR1 GTSNPN, CDR2 SVGIG (reference sequence). The CDR3 runs 14 residues. CDR3 sequence: CAWSVLADRYTQYF. CDR3 nucleotides: TGTGCCTGGAGCGTTCTAGCGGACCGGTATACGCAGTATTTT. Full variable domain (remainder filled in from reference TRBV30 and TRBJ2-3): SQTIHQWPATLVQPVGSPLSLECTVEGTSNPNLYWYRQAAGRGLQLLFYSVGIGQISSEVPQNLSASRPQDRQFILSSKKLLLSDSGFYLCAWSVLADRYTQYFGPGTRLTVL.

This clonotype was picked up many times. This chain joins TRBV2 and TRBJ2-7; D remains ambiguous. The germline CDR1 and CDR2 sequences are SNHLY and FYNNEI. Trimming removed 5 bases at V and 4 bases at J, with 12 bases between. The CDR3 is 13 residues long. DNA for the CDR3: TGTGCCAGCAGTCTCGAGGCACTTTACGAGCAGTACTTC. Translated, it gives CASSLEALYEQYF.

This clonotype was picked up a small number of times. The chain employs TRBV28 and TRBJ2-7; D is possibly TRBD1 or TRBD2 (5 bases each). The CDR3 has 17 residues. The V end was cut by 3 bases, the J end by 4 bases, with 22 bases between. Germline CDR1 and CDR2: MDHEN and SYDVKM. The CDR3 DNA sequence: TGTGCCAGCAGTTTTTTTACTATGGGGGTTGTACGGTACGAGCAGTACTTC. Encoded protein: CASSFFTMGVVRYEQYF.

This chain joins TRBV29-1 and TRBJ1-1; D remains unclear. Germline V lookup: CDR1 SQVTM, CDR2 ANQGSEA. V was pared by 4 bases and J by 11 bases, with 23 bases between. The CDR3 loop spans 14 amino acids. CDR3 protein: CSVGSAKESFGAFF. In DNA form, the CDR3 reads TGCAGCGTTGGGTCGGCCAAGGAGTCCTTTGGGGCTTTCTTT.

This clonotype came up many times. This chain links TRBV18 with TRBJ2-1; 11 positions agree with TRBD1. Per the germline V gene, CDR1 is KGHSH and CDR2 is LQKENI. The CDR3 runs to 16 residues. V was pared by 4 bases and J by 7 bases, with 9 bases of the junction left unmatched. In DNA form, the CDR3 reads TGTGCCAGCTCACTAACCGGGACAGGGGGGATGAATGAGCAGTTCTTC. As protein: CASSLTGTGGMNEQFF.

Comments on this clonotype: One end of the junction varies from germline; a read error may be responsible. The V gene is TRBV27, the J gene TRBJ1-5; weak D call: TRBD1 (6 bases). CDR3 length: 15 residues. Per germline, CDR1 MNHEY and CDR2 SMNVEV (reference sequence). The CDR3 coding sequence is TGTGCCAGCGGTTTTGTCGGGGGCAGAAGTCAGCCCCAGCATTTT. The encoded protein is CASGFVGGRSQPQHF.

This clonotype has just one count. The rearrangement joins TRBV7-2 to TRBJ2-7; no reliable D call. Trimming pared 4 bases from V and 5 bases from J, leaving 21 bases between. Per the germline V gene, CDR1 is SGHTA and CDR2 is FQGNSA. This CDR3 is built from 16 residues. For the CDR3, the DNA is TGTGCCAGCAGCTCCACATACGGTTTCATACTCCACGAGCAGTACTTC. This encodes CASSSTYGFILHEQYF.

This clonotype was seen a few times. The junction differs from germline at one of its ends, possibly a read error. V usage is TRBV11-2 and J usage is TRBJ2-4; D not resolved. The CDR3 sequence is 15 residues long. CDR1 is SGHAT, CDR2 FQNNGV, per germline. The CDR3 here is CASSSLEQAKDIQYF. In nucleotides, the CDR3 is TGTGCCAGCAGCTCTCTAGAACAAGCCAAAGACATTCAGTACTTC.

The chain uses TRBV6-2 or TRBV6-3 and TRBJ2-7; D is tentatively TRBD1 or TRBD2 (5 bases each). CDR1 MNHEY and CDR2 SVGEGT come from the germline V gene. V lost 7 bases and J lost 0, with 13 bases in between. The CDR3 runs 14 residues. Here the CDR3 DNA reads TGTGCCAGCACCCCCCGGGGCCACTCCTACGAGCAGTACTTC. It specifies CASTPRGHSYEQYF.

This chain links TRBV29-1 with TRBJ2-1; no reliable D call. Trimming pared 2 bases from V and 7 bases from J, leaving 12 bases between. The CDR3 runs to 13 residues. Germline V CDR1 and CDR2: SQVTM, ANQGSEA. DNA of the CDR3: TGCAGCGTTGAAAAGGTCAGCCTTAATGAGCAGTTCTTC. Translating gives CSVEKVSLNEQFF.

This rearrangement joins TRBV5-1 to TRBJ2-2, with D perhaps matching TRBD1 or TRBD2 (5 bases each). CDR3 size: 15 residues. Trimming cost V 4 bases and J 9 bases, with 19 bases left between them. The germline gives CDR1 SGHRS, CDR2 YFSETQ. CDR3 coding DNA: TGCGCCAGCAGCCCCGCTACGGGGACGGCAAGGGAGCTGTTTTTT. This encodes CASSPATGTARELFF.

The V call is TRBV18, the J call TRBJ2-1, with 9 bases identical to TRBD1. Germline lookup yields CDR1 KGHSH and CDR2 LQKENI. V lost 1 base and J lost 4; bases outside the gene matches: 14. CDR3 length equals 19 residues. CDR3 nucleotide sequence: TGTGCCAGCTCACCACGGGCTCCTGCACCGGGACAGGGTTACAATGAGCAGTTCTTC. Translating it yields CASSPRAPAPGQGYNEQFF. Variable domain in full (rest from reference TRBV18 and TRBJ2-1): NAGVMQNPRHLVRRRGQEARLRCSPMKGHSHVYWYRQLPEEGLKFMVYLQKENIIDESGMPKERFSAEFPKEGPSILRIQQVVRGDSAAYFCASSPRAPAPGQGYNEQFFGPGTRLTVL.

This clonotype was counted at least ten times. This chain links TRBV10-3 with TRBJ2-5; D not certain. Germline V gene data show CDR1 as ENHRY and CDR2 as SYGVKD. The CDR3 has 13 residues. Trimming removed 6 bases at V and 2 bases at J, with 10 bases between. As DNA, the CDR3 is TGTGCCATCAGCGGCGTAGATCAAGAGACCCAGTACTTC. Translating it yields CAISGVDQETQYF.

The chain is built from TRBV6-5 and TRBJ2-7; D is possibly TRBD2 (6 bases). Germline-derived CDR1 and CDR2 are MNHEY and SVGAGI. This CDR3 is built from 16 residues. Trimming removed 0 bases at V and 2 bases at J, with 14 bases between. The CDR3 coding sequence is TGTGCCAGCAGTTACTCGAGGGGAGGTAGGGCCTACGAGCAGTACTTC. Translating gives CASSYSRGGRAYEQYF.

This clonotype was picked up many times. The V gene is TRBV27, the J gene TRBJ1-2; D is ambiguous. The CDR3 covers 14 residues. Deletions cut 8 bases from V and 0 bases from J, with 13 bases between. Germline V CDR1 and CDR2: MNHEY, SMNVEV (reference sequence). CDR3 in DNA: TGTGCCAGCCGGAGCTGGACGGCTAACTATGGCTACACCTTC. Protein: CASRSWTANYGYTF.

This clonotype has a handful of counts. This rearrangement joins TRBV7-3 to TRBJ2-3; D gene uncertain. Germline-derived CDR1 and CDR2 are SGHTA and FQGTGA. CDR3 length: 15 residues. Trimming took off 0 bases at V and 2 bases at J, with 9 bases between the two ends. CDR3 in DNA: TGTGCCAGCAGCTTAACGGCGCAGTTCACAGATACGCAGTATTTT. Protein: CASSLTAQFTDTQYF.

This clonotype was counted ten times or more. The chain combines TRBV7-9 with TRBJ2-1; tentative D call: TRBD2 (6 bases). V was shortened by 4 bases and J by 5 bases, with 21 bases between the two germline ends. The CDR3 runs to 17 residues. Germline V gives CDR1 SEHNR, CDR2 FQNEAQ (reference sequence). The CDR3 reads CASSWAGGELSHNEQFF. As DNA, the CDR3 is TGTGCCAGCAGCTGGGCCGGCGGGGAGTTGAGCCACAATGAGCAGTTCTTC.

The sample holds many counts of this clonotype. The rearrangement joins TRBV28 to TRBJ2-7; D is unresolved. The ends were cut back, 5 bases at V and 4 bases at J, with 9 bases in the middle. There are 12 residues in the CDR3. The germline V gene has CDR1 MDHEN and CDR2 SYDVKM. The CDR3 nucleotides read TGTGCCAGCAGTCCCCATGGGTACGAGCAGTACTTC. Translation gives CASSPHGYEQYF.

This clonotype showed up many times. The chain is built from TRBV24-1 and TRBJ2-2, with D possibly being TRBD1 (6 bases). The CDR3 length is 16 residues. With 2 bases removed from V and 0 bases from J, the gap between germline ends came to 9 bases. The germline V gene has CDR1 KGHDR and CDR2 SFDVKD. CDR3 sequence: CATSDSWTANTGELFF. CDR3 coding DNA: TGTGCCACCAGTGATTCTTGGACAGCGAACACCGGGGAGCTGTTTTTT.

On this clonotype: Germline is not matched at one junction end, which may reflect a read error. The chain recombines TRBV12-3 or TRBV12-4 with TRBJ1-5; tentative D call: TRBD1 (6 bases). The CDR3 extends over 16 amino acids. The chain's CDR3 is CASSLKGGLSNQPQRF. The CDR3 nucleotides are TGTGCCAGCAGTCTCAAGGGGGGGCTAAGCAATCAGCCCCAGCGTTTT.

This rearrangement joins TRBV29-1 to TRBJ2-3; D gene ambiguous. The CDR3 has 14 residues. Germline V gene data show CDR1 as SQVTM and CDR2 as ANQGSEA. Trimming left V 6 bases short and J 0 bases short, with 13 bases between. The CDR3 DNA follows: TGCAGCGTCGGCCACCAGACGAGCACAGATACGCAGTATTTT. Protein sequence: CSVGHQTSTDTQYF.

This clonotype showed up just a few times. The rearrangement links TRBV6-1 to TRBJ1-1, with 7 positions matching TRBD1. This CDR3 has 14 amino acids. Germline trimming cut 8 bases from V and 4 bases from J; bases unmatched to any gene: 10. Germline V gives CDR1 MNHNS, CDR2 SASEGT. The CDR3 sequence: CASRTRQGPTEAFF. Here the CDR3 DNA reads TGTGCCAGCCGCACCCGACAGGGACCCACTGAAGCTTTCTTT.

This clonotype has only a few counts. The chain uses TRBV6-5 and TRBJ2-5; no clear D. This CDR3 contains 15 residues. V was pared by 0 bases and J by 1 base, with 9 bases between. From germline, CDR1 is MNHEY and CDR2 SVGAGI. CDR3 loop: CASSYSSTGQETQYF. As DNA, the CDR3 is TGTGCCAGCAGTTACTCGTCAACGGGCCAAGAGACCCAGTACTTC.

This chain connects TRBV20-1 to TRBJ2-7; D is possibly TRBD1 or TRBD2 (5 bases each). Trimming left V 6 bases short and J 1 base short, with 34 bases between. Germline CDR1 and CDR2: DFQATT and SNEGSKA (reference sequence). The CDR3 covers 20 residues. DNA of the CDR3: TGCAGTGCCAAACCCCGTTACCTGGTAAGGGACCTACCGAGGTCCTACGAGCAGTACTTC. Protein: CSAKPRYLVRDLPRSYEQYF.

This clonotype was observed a handful of times. This chain links TRBV19 with TRBJ1-5, with D hard to call. The CDR3 extends over 15 amino acids. The V end was cut by 1 base, the J end by 14 bases, with 21 bases between. CDR1 and CDR2 (germline): LNHDA, SQIVND (reference sequence). The DNA of the CDR3 is TGTGCCAGTAGTATAGGAGCCAGCCCCGAGACAAGAAAGCATTTT. Amino acids: CASSIGASPETRKHF.